This T cell receptor (beta chain) is from a study of shared clonotypes between healthy human individuals. This clone was observed a few times. The donors were adults (healthy and HIV-negative) with no recent acute infections or vaccinations. The donors were all Caucasian adults (living in Nashville, Tennessee). In unsorted samples, genomic DNA was obtained using approximately 100 million PBMCs. PBMC DNA, left unsorted, was sequenced on ten immunoSEQ deep assay plates. Clones were read by immunoSEQ multiplex PCR, and TCRdb kept only the in-frame ones, dropping some. The data contain roughly 500,000 clones, 70% to 80% of them singletons. V gave up 4 bases and J gave up 8 bases, with 17 bases separating them. This CDR3 is built from 14 residues. Germline loops: CDR1 SGHDN, CDR2 FVKESK.

The sequencing sample was made of PBMCs. This clonotype was obtained from a woman between 40 and 55 years old in good health. Some clones in this sample may be carry-over from other donors' samples. This chain joins TRBV14 and TRBJ1-2; D unresolved. This CDR3 reads CASSLTTFGYGYTF. The DNA for the CDR3 is TGTGCCAGCAGCCTAACAACTTTCGGATACGGCTACACCTTC.